These 10 T cell receptor beta chains originate from one sample sequenced in a study of T cells after yellow fever vaccination. MiXCR was run by TCRdb on the 5' RACE reads, yielding one entry per CDR3 protein. The sample records 300,000 to 400,000 distinct CDR3 sequences, about 10% being singletons. The sequencing here drew on CD4+ T cells sorted from PBMCs, taken 45 days after the yellow fever booster vaccination. These receptors all come from a man younger than 35 who received the YFV17D yellow fever vaccine.

The chain links TRBV15 to TRBJ1-6, with D uncertain. CDR3 size: 15 residues. With 4 bases removed from V and 4 bases from J, the gap between germline ends came to 11 bases. Germline CDR1 is LNHNV and CDR2 is YYDKDF (reference sequence). The CDR3 DNA reads TGTGCCACCAGCATCGGAACCCGGTATAATTCACCCCTCCACTTT. Protein sequence: CATSIGTRYNSPLHF.

The sample holds many counts of this clonotype. The V gene is TRBV5-6, the J gene TRBJ2-5, with D uncertain. The V end was cut by 0 bases, the J end by 3 bases, with 9 bases between. CDR1 SGHDT and CDR2 YYEEEE come from the germline V gene. This CDR3 has 14 amino acids. CDR3 in DNA: TGTGCCAGCAGCTTGGCGGGCCCCAAAGAGACCCAGTACTTC. The encoded protein is CASSLAGPKETQYF.

The chain carries TRBV4-3 and TRBJ2-1; maybe TRBD2 (6 bases). V was pared by 0 bases and J by 0 bases, with 12 bases between. Germline lookup yields CDR1 LGHNA and CDR2 YSLEER. There are 17 residues in the CDR3. In DNA, the CDR3 is TGCGCCAGCAGCCAAGACTCGTTGGGGGGCTCCTACAATGAGCAGTTCTTC. Encoded protein: CASSQDSLGGSYNEQFF.

The rearrangement joins TRBV20-1 to TRBJ1-5, with 7 bases lining up with TRBD1. J gave up 6 bases and V 3 bases, and 8 bases lay outside the gene matches. The CDR3 spans 14 residues. Germline CDR1 DFQATT, CDR2 SNEGSKA (reference sequence). CDR3 DNA sequence: TGCAGTGCTAGCCCCCCAGGGGGTCGTCAGCCCCAGCATTTT. This translates into CSASPPGGRQPQHF.

The chain links TRBV7-9 to TRBJ1-2; D is uncertain. V lost 5 bases to trimming and J lost 7 bases, with 17 bases between them. Germline assignment: CDR1 SEHNR and CDR2 FQNEAQ (reference sequence). There are 14 residues in the CDR3. CDR3 sequence: CASSLQGRVVGYTF. As DNA, the CDR3 is TGTGCCAGCAGCCTACAAGGGCGAGTCGTTGGCTACACCTTC.

This clonotype was counted a few times. The chain joins TRBV5-1 to TRBJ1-1, with TRBD1 as a possible D gene (5 bases). The CDR3 length is 14 residues. CDR1 SGHRS and CDR2 YFSETQ come from the germline V gene. Between the trimmed V and J ends, which lost 3 bases and 1 base, there was a span of 10 bases. The CDR3 protein is CASSSGGGNTEAFF. CDR3 sequence (DNA): TGCGCCAGCAGCTCCGGGGGGGGGAACACTGAAGCTTTCTTT.

This clonotype was detected only a few times. The rearrangement links TRBV20-1 to TRBJ2-5, with D maybe TRBD2 (5 bases). With 3 bases removed from V and 5 bases from J, the gap between germline ends came to 10 bases. The CDR3 sequence is 12 residues long. Germline assignment: CDR1 DFQATT and CDR2 SNEGSKA (reference sequence). The CDR3 spells CSASTRGETQYF. For the CDR3, the DNA is TGCAGTGCTAGTACTAGAGGGGAGACCCAGTACTTC.

This chain uses TRBV20-1 with TRBJ2-3; the match to TRBD2 covers 7 bases. The CDR3 covers 15 residues. Trimming took 6 bases from V and 2 from J; bases not matched to a gene: 11. Germline CDR1 is DFQATT and CDR2 is SNEGSKA (reference sequence). In DNA, the CDR3 is TGCAGTGCCCCAGCGGGCGGGGGATACACAGATACGCAGTATTTT. This translates into CSAPAGGGYTDTQYF.

The table lists this clonotype with a few counts. The V call is TRBV9, the J call TRBJ2-1; TRBD2 aligns across 11 bases. In germline, CDR1 is SGDLS, CDR2 YYNGEE. This CDR3 is 15 amino acids long. V trimming: 0 bases; J trimming: 9 bases; junction bases outside the gene matches: 5. CDR3 in amino acids: CASSVGPTSGGEQFF. The DNA for the CDR3 is TGTGCCAGCAGCGTAGGCCCTACTAGCGGGGGTGAGCAGTTCTTC. The entire variable domain, with the rest obtained from reference TRBV9 and TRBJ2-1, is as follows: DSGVTQTPKHLITATGQRVTLRCSPRSGDLSVYWYQQSLDQGLQFLIQYYNGEERAKGNILERFSAQQFPDLHSELNLSSLELGDSALYFCASSVGPTSGGEQFFGPGTRLTVL.

This rearrangement joins TRBV28 to TRBJ1-2; 8 bases line up with TRBD1. The CDR3 is 15 amino acids. Germline trimming cut 6 bases from V and 1 base from J; bases unmatched to any gene: 7. CDR1 is MDHEN and CDR2 is SYDVKM in the germline V gene. The DNA of the CDR3 is TGTGCCAGCAGCCAGGGGGCAGGACATAACTATGGCTACACCTTC. Protein: CASSQGAGHNYGYTF.